One sample yielded the 14 T cell receptor beta chains listed below, sequenced in a study of shared clonotypes between healthy human individuals. TCRdb's table, derived via immunoSEQ multiplex PCR, lists solely in-frame clones and lacks some. The sample contains some 1,100,000 clones, approximately 80% of which appear only once. The specimen sequenced was memory CD4+ T cells from PBMCs. Subset noted: CD45RA-negative fraction. All receptors derive from a man younger than 30 in good health. Some clones in this sample may be carry-over from other donors' samples.

The chain combines TRBV11-2 with TRBJ2-5; 7 bases fit TRBD2. Germline loops: CDR1 SGHAT, CDR2 FQNNGV. The CDR3 is 14 amino acids. Trimming removed 6 bases from V and 0 bases from J; junction bases left unmatched: 4. The CDR3 loop is CASRRTSDQETQYF. DNA of the CDR3: TGTGCCAGCAGGCGAACTAGCGACCAAGAGACCCAGTACTTC. The full variable domain, in which reference TRBV11-2 and TRBJ2-5 provide the parts outside the CDR3, is EAGVAQSPRYKIIEKRQSVAFWCNPISGHATLYWYQQILGQGPKLLIQFQNNGVVDDSQLPKDRFSAERLKGVDSTLKIQPAKLEDSAVYLCASRRTSDQETQYFGPGTRLLVL.

This chain connects TRBV29-1 to TRBJ1-1, with D perhaps TRBD1 (6 bases). Germline V lookup: CDR1 SQVTM, CDR2 ANQGSEA. The germline V and J ends were trimmed by 1 base and 6 bases, with 6 bases remaining between them. The CDR3 covers 11 residues. CDR3 protein: CSVEGTAEAFF. The CDR3 bases are TGCAGCGTTGAAGGGACAGCTGAAGCTTTCTTT.

This clone appeared a single time. The J gene is TRBJ2-5, the V gene TRBV28, with TRBD2 identical over 9 bases. With 3 bases clipped from V and 3 bases from J, the junction kept 11 bases outside the gene matches. The CDR3 has 17 amino acids. In germline, CDR1 is MDHEN, CDR2 SYDVKM. CDR3 sequence (DNA): TGTGCCAGCAGTTTTTTGGGATCAGCGGGAGGAGAAGAGACCCAGTACTTC. This gives the protein CASSFLGSAGGEETQYF.

The chain uses TRBV30 and TRBJ1-4; D possibly corresponds to TRBD1 (5 bases). The germline V gene has CDR1 GTSNPN and CDR2 SVGIG (reference sequence). The CDR3 has 17 amino acids. Trimming stripped 6 bases from V and 0 bases from J, with 20 bases between. Here the CDR3 DNA reads TGTGCCTGCCGGTCCCCGAACTGGGGCACAACTAATGAAAAACTGTTTTTT. This encodes CACRSPNWGTTNEKLFF.

The V and J genes are TRBV18 and TRBJ2-7; TRBD2 aligns across 7 bases. Unmatched junction bases numbered 2, after V lost 1 base and J lost 2 bases. The V gene's germline CDR1 is KGHSH and CDR2 LQKENI. This CDR3 has 14 amino acids. DNA for the CDR3: TGTGCCAGCTCACCACGGGAGGGAACCTACGAGCAGTACTTC. Its protein is CASSPREGTYEQYF.

This chain links TRBV6-5 with TRBJ2-3; D is undetermined. Germline V gene sequence: CDR1 MNHEY, CDR2 SVGAGI. Trimming pared 0 bases from V and 6 bases from J, leaving 13 bases between. CDR3 length equals 15 residues. In DNA form, the CDR3 reads TGTGCCAGCAGTTACTCGGGTTCCTCTCCGGATACGCAGTATTTT. Translation gives CASSYSGSSPDTQYF.

This clone was counted only a few times. The gene calls are TRBV29-1 and TRBJ1-1, with 7 bases lining up with TRBD1. This CDR3 spans 12 amino acids. The germline gives CDR1 SQVTM, CDR2 ANQGSEA. V lost 4 bases, J lost 8 bases, and 7 bases stayed unmatched. The CDR3 bases are TGCAGCGTTGCAGGACAGGAGCAAGAAGCTTTCTTT. This encodes CSVAGQEQEAFF.

The J gene is TRBJ2-5, the V gene TRBV27, with 7 bases identical to TRBD2. The CDR3 is 15 amino acids. Germline V gene lookup returns CDR1 MNHEY and CDR2 SMNVEV (reference sequence). After removal of 3 bases from V and 2 bases from J, the junction contained 6 bases not matched to a gene. Here the CDR3 DNA reads TGTGCCAGCAGTTTCCTGCCTAGCGGACAAGAGACCCAGTACTTC. Its protein product is CASSFLPSGQETQYF.

This clone was counted only a few times. This specimen includes other DNA sequences encoding the same CDR3. This chain uses TRBV10-3 with TRBJ1-5; D unresolved. In germline, CDR1 is ENHRY, CDR2 SYGVKD. The ends were cut back, 0 bases at V and 4 bases at J, with 1 base in the middle. CDR3 length: 12 residues. The CDR3 here is CAISESNQPQHF. CDR3 in DNA: TGTGCCATCAGTGAGTCTAATCAGCCCCAGCATTTT.

In this sample, this clone turned up many times. The chain joins TRBV9 to TRBJ2-1, with D unclear. V lost 5 bases to trimming and J lost 8 bases, with 20 bases between them. This CDR3 has 15 amino acids. Germline CDR1 is SGDLS and CDR2 is YYNGEE. CDR3 nucleotides: TGTGCCAGCAGTCAGGATGGACGTGCTATCCATGAGCAGTTCTTC. Encoded protein: CASSQDGRAIHEQFF.

The V call is TRBV29-1, the J call TRBJ2-7, with 7 bases matching TRBD1. The CDR3 has 15 residues. Germline CDR1 SQVTM, CDR2 ANQGSEA. J gave up 1 base and V 5 bases, and 11 bases lay outside the gene matches. The CDR3 DNA is TGCAGCGTTAAGGGGGCGCGGGTGGGATCCTACGAGCAGTACTTC. Protein sequence: CSVKGARVGSYEQYF.

The chain has TRBV18 and TRBJ2-5; no firm D call. The CDR3 spans 13 residues. Germline V gene sequence: CDR1 KGHSH, CDR2 LQKENI. Deletions cut 3 bases from V and 3 bases from J, with 8 bases between. The CDR3 sequence is CASSPHHKETQYF. CDR3 in DNA: TGTGCCAGCTCACCGCATCATAAAGAGACCCAGTACTTC.

The chain carries TRBV28 and TRBJ2-3; tentatively, D is TRBD1 or TRBD2 (7 bases each). The CDR3 spans 15 residues. Trimming shortened V by 2 bases and J by 5 bases, and 14 bases separated the two germline ends. The germline V gene encodes CDR1 MDHEN and CDR2 SYDVKM. This CDR3 is CASSLARGGQDTQYF. In nucleotides, the CDR3 is TGTGCCAGCAGTTTAGCCAGGGGGGGCCAAGATACGCAGTATTTT.

The CDR3 region has the DNA TGTGCCAGCAACCGGGGTAGGGCAGGATCACCCCTCCACTTT. Protein: CASNRGRAGSPLHF. The V call is TRBV5-6, the J call TRBJ1-6; D call uncertain. CDR3 length equals 14 residues. Germline V gene lookup returns CDR1 SGHDT and CDR2 YYEEEE. V gave up 6 bases and J gave up 10 bases, with 17 bases separating them.